This T cell receptor (beta chain) originates from a study of Tregs in tolerant kidney transplant recipients. Study-wide points: Validation in larger populations is needed because few patients were studied. Biological reproducibility was not directly addressed in this study.

TCRdb's copy holds only in-frame clones and misses some; the assay was immunoSEQ multiplex PCR. The sample lists 110,000 or so clones; about 90% were seen once. The length of the CDR3 is 14 residues. V gave up 3 bases and J gave up 3 bases, with 8 bases separating them. Looked up from germline, CDR1 is MNHEY and CDR2 is SMNVEV (reference sequence). As for this clone: The antigen remains undetermined.

Sequencing was performed on CD4+ T cells from blood. V gene TRBV27 combines with J gene TRBJ2-2; perhaps TRBD2 as D (5 bases). The receptor was derived from a human donor in good health. In nucleotides, the CDR3 is TGTGCCAGCAGTTTGGAAGCGGACACCGGGGAGCTGTTTTTT. As protein: CASSLEADTGELFF.